This TCR beta chain was identified in a study of blood T cell repertoires in COVID-19. Germline loops: CDR1 LGHDT, CDR2 YNNKEL (reference sequence). This CDR3 spans 18 amino acids. As to this clone: The junction and the germline gene differ at one end; a read error may be behind it.

Using immunoSEQ multiplex PCR, the repertoire was profiled, and TCRdb retains in-frame clones only, with some absent. The table records roughly 73,000 clones, around nine tenths of them present only once. The source of this sequence is a man aged 45-65 years with acute or convalescent COVID-19. Sample: peripheral blood. The rearrangement links TRBV3-1 (or the pseudogene TRBV3-2) to TRBJ2-1; 11 nucleotides match TRBD2. The CDR3 spells CASSQAPPGLAVYNEQFF. The DNA for the CDR3 is TGTGCCAGCAGTCAAGCACCACCGGGACTAGCGGTATACAATGAGCAGTTCTTC.